This T cell receptor (beta chain) was captured in a study of regulatory T cells in long-lasting Graves disease. TCR beta libraries were built with iRepertoire HTBI primers and Arm-PCR of CDR3 regions. TCRdb reprocessed the multiplex PCR reads via MiXCR and lists one record per CDR3 protein. The sample lists roughly 380,000 distinct CDR3 sequences, around 15% occurring once. This clonotype showed up just a few times. Antigen specificity is unknown. Indicated time point: newly diagnosed GD, antithyroid drugs for less than 3 months. Researchers made the TCR library from RNA that was extracted from PBMCs. Study conclusions and caveats: TRBV28, TRBJ1-2 and TRBJ2-5 emerged as the favored segments in persistent disease.

Germline CDR1 reads MDHEN; CDR2 reads SYDVKM. Trimming stripped 3 bases from V and 6 bases from J, with 15 bases between. The CDR3 has 14 amino acids. Another study also made use of these data, one on T cells in Graves' hyperthyroidism and ophthalmopathy. Per that paper: Each diagnosis drew on symptoms, thyroxine, TRAb, thyroid ultrasound and orbital computed tomography findings.

This TCR was recovered from a man in his forties with Graves disease. V gene TRBV28 combines with J gene TRBJ2-7; tentatively, D is TRBD1 (6 bases). The sample consisted of peripheral blood mononuclear cells (PBMCs), taken at new diagnosis, from a patient treated with antithyroid drugs. CDR3 region: CASSFPDSLGEQYF. Written as DNA, the CDR3 is TGTGCCAGCAGTTTCCCGGACAGCCTAGGCGAGCAGTACTTC. Filled out from reference TRBV28 and TRBJ2-7, the complete variable domain reads DVKVTQSSRYLVKRTGEKVFLECVQDMDHENMFWYRQDPGLGLRLIYFSYDVKMKEKGDIPEGYSVSREKKERFSLILESASTNQTSMYLCASSFPDSLGEQYFGPGTRLTVT.